Shown below are 8 T cell receptor beta chains from a single sample sequenced in a study of blood T cell repertoires in COVID-19. TCRdb keeps only in-frame clones here, not all; method: immunoSEQ multiplex PCR. The sample holds about 89,000 clones, more than 80% seen once. What was sequenced was peripheral blood. The receptor set was obtained from a woman of 80 years or more with acute or convalescent COVID-19.

This clone was observed a handful of times. CDR3: CASSEGGGDAYGYTF. CDR3 DNA sequence: TGTGCCAGCAGTGAGGGTGGCGGGGACGCATATGGCTACACCTTC. The rearrangement uses TRBV6-1 and TRBJ1-2; the D gene is possibly TRBD1 (5 bases). The germline V and J ends were trimmed by 3 bases and 5 bases, with 16 bases remaining between them. From germline, CDR1 is MNHNS and CDR2 SASEGT. This CDR3 is built from 15 residues.

The chain is built from TRBV2 and TRBJ1-6; D may be TRBD1 (6 bases). Trimming left V 5 bases short and J 0 bases short, with 11 bases between. This CDR3 spans 16 amino acids. Germline assignment: CDR1 SNHLY and CDR2 FYNNEI. CDR3 bases: TGTGCCAGCAGTCCTACAGGGAGCTCCTATAATTCACCCCTCCACTTT. This codes for CASSPTGSSYNSPLHF.

The gene calls are TRBV10-2 and TRBJ2-1; a weak D match, TRBD2 (6 bases). The germline V and J ends were trimmed by 11 bases and 0 bases, with 11 bases remaining between them. CDR3 size: 13 residues. CDR1 is WSHSY, CDR2 SAAADI, per germline. As DNA, the CDR3 is TGCGCCTCGCGGGGAAGCTCCTACAATGAGCAGTTCTTC. Translation gives CASRGSSYNEQFF.

The chain couples TRBV2 to TRBJ2-4; tentatively, D is TRBD1 (6 bases). The germline V and J ends were trimmed by 3 bases and 0 bases, with 15 bases remaining between them. The germline V gene encodes CDR1 SNHLY and CDR2 FYNNEI. The CDR3 runs to 17 residues. The CDR3 protein is CASSDWGTSLAKNIQYF. Written as DNA, the CDR3 is TGTGCCAGCAGTGATTGGGGGACAAGCCTAGCCAAAAACATTCAGTACTTC.

This clone has only one observation. This sequence joins TRBV19 and TRBJ1-1; 7 nucleotides line up with TRBD1. CDR1 and CDR2 from the germline V gene are LNHDA and SQIVND (reference sequence). Losses at the gene ends were 3 bases for V and 5 bases for J; bases not matched to a gene: 6. This CDR3 contains 14 residues. The CDR3 nucleotides are TGTGCCAGTAGTATCTCGTACAGGGGAACTGAAGCTTTCTTT. The encoded protein is CASSISYRGTEAFF.

The genes are TRBV5-1 and TRBJ1-2, with TRBD1 matching 11 bases. This CDR3 is built from 16 residues. Trimming removed 0 bases from V and 6 bases from J; junction bases left unmatched: 7. Germline V gene lookup returns CDR1 SGHRS and CDR2 YFSETQ. This chain's CDR3 is CASSLAWTGGSHGYTF. In DNA form, the CDR3 reads TGCGCCAGCAGCTTGGCCTGGACAGGGGGCTCCCATGGCTACACCTTC.

The chain recombines TRBV7-2 with TRBJ2-7; D is perhaps TRBD2 (6 bases). Per the germline V gene, CDR1 is SGHTA and CDR2 is FQGNSA. V lost 5 bases, J lost 0 bases, and 8 bases lay in between. CDR3 length equals 13 residues. This CDR3 reads CASSLSGSYEQYF. DNA of the CDR3: TGTGCCAGCAGCCTTAGCGGCTCCTACGAGCAGTACTTC.

The gene calls are TRBV5-4 and TRBJ2-5, with TRBD1 matching 7 bases. This CDR3 spans 15 amino acids. The germline gives CDR1 SGHNT, CDR2 YYREEE (reference sequence). V lost 4 bases to trimming and J lost 5 bases; unmatched junction nucleotides: 11. CDR3 bases: TGTGCCAGCAGCCCAGCCCGACAGGGTGGGGAGACCCAGTACTTC. As protein: CASSPARQGGETQYF. The variable domain in full, with the rest retrieved from reference TRBV5-4 and TRBJ2-5, is ETGVTQSPTHLIKTRGQQVTLRCSSQSGHNTVSWYQQALGQGPQFIFQYYREEENGRGNFPPRFSGLQFPNYSSELNVNALELDDSALYLCASSPARQGGETQYFGPGTRLLVL.